The TCR beta chain described here comes from a study of blood T cell repertoires in COVID-19. This CDR3 spans 13 amino acids. The ends were cut back, 7 bases at V and 0 bases at J, with 9 bases in the middle. Germline values: CDR1 MNHNS, CDR2 SASEGT. Methods used by the authors: Counts of nucleated cells, estimated from reference gene primer amplification, were obtained. Sequenced by immunoSEQ multiplex PCR; TCRdb stores in-frame clones only, minus some. V and J calls and clone size are given by that table; D and trimming were obtained from the DNA. The repertoire holds about 200,000 clones, with roughly nine tenths as singletons.

The TCR comes from a woman in her 70s with acute or convalescent COVID-19. Sample: peripheral blood. The V call is TRBV6-1, the J call TRBJ1-1; TRBD1 is a possible D gene (5 bases). The CDR3 loop reads CASTKGMNTEAFF. The CDR3, as DNA: TGTGCCAGCACGAAGGGGATGAACACTGAAGCTTTCTTT.